This T cell receptor (beta chain) comes out of a study of control samples from healthy donors and cancer patients. The method was immunoSEQ multiplex PCR; TCRdb's version includes in-frame clones alone and lacks a portion of them. The sample has around 180,000 clones, just over 85% seen once. V gave up 5 bases and J gave up 0 bases, with 7 bases separating them. CDR1 and CDR2 (germline): LNHDA, SQIVND (reference sequence). The CDR3 consists of 14 residues. Sequencing used blood. This TCR derives from a woman aged 25 to 39 in good health. The J gene is TRBJ1-4, the V gene TRBV19, with D possibly matching TRBD1 (5 bases). The CDR3 sequence: CASSVTATNEKLFF. The CDR3 DNA reads TGTGCCAGTAGTGTGACAGCAACTAATGAAAAACTGTTTTTT.